This passage covers 14 T cell receptor beta chains from one sample sequenced in a study of blood T cell repertoires in COVID-19. Measured with immunoSEQ multiplex PCR; TCRdb has only the in-frame clones, and not every one. The repertoire consists of fewer than 200,000 clones, with 85% occurring once and the leading ten covering approximately 3.3%. The sample comprised peripheral blood. Receptor source: a human donor with acute or convalescent COVID-19. The donor label of this sample is uncertain.

The J gene is TRBJ1-1, the V gene TRBV7-6; no clear D. Germline V gives CDR1 SGHVS, CDR2 FNYEAQ. V lost 0 bases, J lost 1 base, and 12 bases lay in between. The CDR3 extends over 16 amino acids. CDR3 sequence (DNA): TGTGCCAGCAGCTTAGCGCAGATGGCAGGGAACACTGAAGCTTTCTTT. As protein: CASSLAQMAGNTEAFF.

This clone was detected a few times. The CDR3 here is CASSLYRGINTGELFF. The CDR3 region has the DNA TGTGCCAGCAGCTTGTACAGGGGAATCAACACCGGGGAGCTGTTTTTT. The chain couples TRBV5-4 to TRBJ2-2; TRBD1 aligns across 7 bases. The CDR3 spans 16 residues. Per the germline V gene, CDR1 is SGHNT and CDR2 is YYREEE (reference sequence). V trimming: 1 base; J trimming: 2 bases; junction bases outside the gene matches: 5.

This rearrangement joins TRBV7-3 to TRBJ1-6; D is unclear. Trimming removed 5 bases at V and 9 bases at J, with 14 bases between. Germline-derived CDR1 and CDR2 are SGHTA and FQGTGA. CDR3 length: 14 residues. CDR3 sequence (DNA): TGTGCCAGCAGCGAGGAGGGTACATCTTCACCCCTCCACTTT. Protein: CASSEEGTSSPLHF.

This clone came up a few times. The CDR3 here is CASSEGQGIETQYF. CDR3 nucleotide sequence: TGTGCCAGCAGTGAAGGTCAGGGGATAGAGACCCAGTACTTC. The chain recombines TRBV6-1 with TRBJ2-5; D possibly corresponds to TRBD1 (6 bases). Between the trimmed V and J ends, which lost 1 base and 4 bases, there was a span of 10 bases. CDR3 length: 14 amino acids. Looked up from germline, CDR1 is MNHNS and CDR2 is SASEGT.

The chain combines TRBV27 with TRBJ2-1; D may be TRBD2 (5 bases). The germline V and J ends were trimmed by 3 bases and 0 bases, with 12 bases remaining between them. Germline loops: CDR1 MNHEY, CDR2 SMNVEV (reference sequence). The CDR3 spans 16 residues. CDR3 in DNA: TGTGCCAGCAGTTTCCTAGTGGGGAGCTCCTACAATGAGCAGTTCTTC. This encodes CASSFLVGSSYNEQFF.

V and J are TRBV24-1 and TRBJ1-1, with TRBD1 matching over 8 bases. The germline CDR1 and CDR2 sequences are KGHDR and SFDVKD. The CDR3 covers 13 residues. With 2 bases clipped from V and 10 bases from J, the junction kept 5 bases outside the gene matches. This CDR3 is CATSDSRGRGAFF. The CDR3 coding sequence is TGTGCCACCAGTGATTCCAGGGGGCGCGGAGCTTTCTTT.

The CDR3 region has the DNA TGTGCCAGCAGTTACCGTATCAGCTCCTATAATTCACCCCTCCACTTT. This sequence encodes CASSYRISSYNSPLHF. The V gene is TRBV6-5, the J gene TRBJ1-6, with no clear D. Germline-derived CDR1 and CDR2 are MNHEY and SVGAGI. The ends were cut back, 2 bases at V and 0 bases at J, with 8 bases in the middle. CDR3 length: 16 residues.

V gene TRBV19 combines with J gene TRBJ1-5; TRBD1 matches at 7 bases. The ends lost 6 bases at V and 5 bases at J; junction bases unmatched: 13. Germline CDR1 LNHDA, CDR2 SQIVND (reference sequence). This CDR3 is built from 16 residues. The CDR3 DNA follows: TGTGCCAGTAGACGACGACAGGGAAGGGGGGATCAGCCCCAGCATTTT. Its protein product is CASRRRQGRGDQPQHF.

This chain joins TRBV6-5 and TRBJ1-3, with D possibly TRBD1 on 5 matching bases. The CDR3 is 14 residues long. V lost 8 bases to trimming and J lost 2 bases, with 13 bases between them. From germline, CDR1 is MNHEY and CDR2 SVGAGI. As DNA, the CDR3 is TGTGCCAGCGCACGTGCGGGGCCTGGAAACACCATATATTTT. Its protein is CASARAGPGNTIYF.

The table lists this clone with a count of one. The rearrangement links TRBV7-9 to TRBJ1-4; D is unresolved. Trimming shortened V by 1 base and J by 7 bases, and 10 bases separated the two germline ends. Germline assignment: CDR1 SEHNR and CDR2 FQNEAQ (reference sequence). The CDR3 covers 14 residues. For the CDR3, the DNA is TGTGCCAGCAGCTTAGAGGAAACGGGTGAAAAACTGTTTTTT. Translating gives CASSLEETGEKLFF. The full variable domain, in which reference TRBV7-9 and TRBJ1-4 provide the parts outside the CDR3, is DTGVSQNPRHKITKRGQNVTFRCDPISEHNRLYWYRQTLGQGPEFLTYFQNEAQLEKSRLLSDRFSAERPKGSFSTLEIQRTEQGDSAMYLCASSLEETGEKLFFGSGTQLSVL.

The chain couples TRBV19 to TRBJ1-1; 7 positions agree with TRBD1. V lost 5 bases to trimming and J lost 5 bases; unmatched junction nucleotides: 8. The CDR3 loop spans 14 amino acids. Germline assignment: CDR1 LNHDA and CDR2 SQIVND (reference sequence). CDR3 sequence: CASSPRQGRTEAFF. The CDR3 DNA reads as TGTGCCAGTAGTCCCCGACAGGGAAGAACTGAAGCTTTCTTT.

J is TRBJ1-4 and V is TRBV29-1; TRBD1 matches 9 bases. V was clipped by 0 bases and J by 3 bases; unmatched bases: 14. The CDR3 spans 19 residues. Germline lookup yields CDR1 SQVTM and CDR2 ANQGSEA. The CDR3 region has the DNA TGCAGCGTTGAAGATCTTGGGGGGACAGGGTTTAGAGCTAATGAAAAACTGTTTTTT. Amino acid sequence: CSVEDLGGTGFRANEKLFF.

This clone was seen a handful of times. Here the CDR3 reads CASTPVGGMNTEAFF. The CDR3 bases are TGTGCCAGCACCCCCGTCGGGGGTATGAACACTGAAGCTTTCTTT. This chain uses TRBV7-9 with TRBJ1-1; a possible D gene is TRBD1 (5 bases). Germline lookup yields CDR1 SEHNR and CDR2 FQNEAQ (reference sequence). The V end was cut by 7 bases, the J end by 0 bases, with 15 bases between. The CDR3 runs to 15 residues.

The genes are TRBV5-1 and TRBJ2-7; 11 bases align to TRBD1. The CDR3 totals 15 residues. V shed 4 bases and J 2 bases; nucleotides not matched to a gene: 5. The germline V gene encodes CDR1 SGHRS and CDR2 YFSETQ. CDR3 sequence reads: CASSPRDRGTYEQYF. DNA of the CDR3: TGCGCCAGCAGCCCCCGGGACAGGGGGACCTACGAGCAGTACTTC.